The following is a TCR beta chain sequence with its context. The target of this receptor is not known. No much larger clone is present one base from it, and per-base qualities are unavailable. Whole blood was collected in K2EDTA tubes by collaborating institutions according to the institutions' own protocols. Collaborator samples were shipped for TCRbeta analysis as frozen whole blood, isolated PBMCs, or DNA extracted from either sample type. The CDR3 covers 15 residues, taking in both the cysteine and the phenylalanine. Just the 45-base CDR3 DNA is kept, in frame starting at base 1. The germline V gene (reference sequence) yields MNHNY for CDR1 and SVGAGI for CDR2. The germline V and J ends show losses of 5 bases and 7 bases respectively, and no gene match explains 9 bases of the junction. This sample stems from a study of blood T cell repertoires in COVID-19 (dated by TCRdb to 2020 to 2021). As for the study more broadly: Samples covering the acute and convalescent phases of COVID-19 were provided by collaborators in the United States, Italy and Spain. The repertoires were released in a freely available public database meant as a resource for research on the immune response to SARS-CoV-2. The material from the prospective study consisted of cDNA or gDNA derived from T cells, B-cell-depleted T cells, or PBMCs. Where available, HLA class I and class II types were obtained from metadata supplied by the sample provider rather than from assay-based typing. The samples were drawn from the first 160 participants of the ongoing ImmuneRACE study and from 950 to 1,500 subjects provided by 6 global collaborators. Sample metadata almost always included a de-identified subject ID, COVID-19 status, age in years and sex. Deeply sampled blood TCRbeta repertoires from subjects exposed to, actively infected with, or recovered from COVID-19 were included in the dataset. Broader findings and caveats from the paper: The quantity of clinical and demographic metadata differed by source and by participant and was supplied without curation.

TCRbeta CDR3 regions were amplified from genomic DNA by means of the immunoSEQ Assay, a bias-controlled multiplex PCR. Per the authors' processing: The number of nucleated cells in each sample was estimated by amplification of reference gene primers within the assay. Sequence reads were collapsed and filtered to measure the absolute abundance of every unique TCRbeta CDR3 rearrangement. For each sample, productive Simpson clonality was calculated by taking the square root of Simpson's diversity index across productive rearrangements. TCRdb retrieved this table from immuneACCESS and kept in-frame rearrangements only. Not all clones are present; in checked studies, unresolved V genes account for under half, and no reason is known for the remainder. From that table come the V and J calls and clone size; the DNA was used to work out D and trimming. The sample table shows under 200,000 clones, and around three quarters are seen once. The ten largest account for 17% of the sample.

The chain was built from TRBV6-6 and TRBJ1-5; 9 central bases correspond to TRBD1. The source of this sequence is a man in his sixties with active or convalescent COVID-19. The material sequenced was peripheral blood. For the CDR3, the sequence is CASSQSDRGNQPQHF. The sequenced DNA: TGTGCCAGCAGTCAATCTGACAGGGGGAACCAGCCCCAGCATTTT.